Given below is one T cell receptor (beta chain) in context. The sample comes from a study of blood T cell repertoires in COVID-19. About the research overall: Nucleic acid was either cDNA or gDNA, and it came from T cells, B-cell-depleted T cells, or PBMCs.

The method was immunoSEQ multiplex PCR; TCRdb's version includes in-frame clones alone and lacks a portion of them. Here the sample spans about 140,000 clones, more than 80% being singletons. Per the germline V gene, CDR1 is SQVTM and CDR2 is ANQGSEA. V lost 6 bases, J lost 6 bases, and 7 bases stayed unmatched. The CDR3 spans 14 residues. Sequencing was done on a sample of peripheral blood. This chain links TRBV29-1 with TRBJ2-3, with 12 bases that match TRBD2. The origin of this receptor is a human donor in a cohort sampled during active COVID-19. CDR3 protein: CSVDSGTSGDTQYF. Written as DNA, the CDR3 is TGCAGCGTAGACTCCGGGACTAGCGGGGATACGCAGTATTTT.